This TCR beta chain was retrieved from a study of blood T cell repertoires in COVID-19. Looking at the study overall: T cells, B-cell-depleted T cells, or PBMCs supplied cDNA or gDNA.

Generated by immunoSEQ multiplex PCR, the TCRdb table keeps only in-frame clones and is missing some. In the table there are over 90,000 clones, 75% to 90% of which are singletons. CDR1 and CDR2 from the germline V gene are SNHLY and FYNNEI. V gave up 0 bases and J gave up 6 bases, with 9 bases separating them. The CDR3 loop spans 15 amino acids. The chain has TRBV2 and TRBJ1-6; D not resolved. This sequence originates from a man aged 80 or over with acute or convalescent COVID-19. The sequenced sample consisted of peripheral blood. The CDR3 loop is CASSEAPGFNSPLHF. Here the CDR3 DNA reads TGTGCCAGCAGTGAAGCGCCCGGGTTTAATTCACCCCTCCACTTT.